This T cell receptor (beta chain) was profiled in a study of prognosis after radiotherapy for stage I lung cancer. The overall study: For radiotherapy, patients got SBRT split into 3 to 5 fractions, giving a biologically effective dose of at least 100 Gy.

This clonotype was seen repeatedly, ten times or more. Its matching antigen is unknown. General study points: Patients without metastases reportedly showed TRBV and TRBJ gene usage unlike that of patients with metastases.

Patients were all node-negative on CT and PET/CT, lacking prior chemotherapy, radiotherapy or other malignancies. Amplification of the TCR beta CDR3 (from genomic DNA) was done by two-round multiplex PCR. First-round PCR, the initial amplification, used primers specific to each TRBV and TRBJ gene. MiXCR was run by TCRdb on the multiplex PCR reads, yielding one entry per CDR3 protein. The data show 12,000 to 15,000 distinct CDR3 sequences, with around half seen just once and about 38% held by the top ten. Germline assignment: CDR1 SGDLS and CDR2 YYNGEE. The germline V and J ends were trimmed by 0 bases and 2 bases, with 9 bases remaining between them. The CDR3 covers 15 residues.

The chain employs TRBV9 and TRBJ1-3; D is ambiguous. The receptor's source is a donor aged 50 or older with non-small cell lung cancer. Sequencing was performed on PBMCs, taken before or after stereotactic body radiation therapy (not recorded which). CDR3 sequence (DNA): TGTGCCAGCAGCGTAGCGGGAGGAACTGGAAACACCATATATTTT. Amino acids: CASSVAGGTGNTIYF.